This TCR beta chain derives from a study of CD8 T cells in ankylosing spondylitis. V shed 3 bases and J 4 bases; nucleotides not matched to a gene: 5. Germline V gene data show CDR1 as WSHSY and CDR2 as SAAADI. This CDR3 comprises 15 residues. TCRdb re-analysed the 5' RACE reads in MiXCR, keeping a single row per CDR3 protein. The sample comprises a few hundred thousand distinct CDR3 sequences, approximately 20% of which are singletons, and around 30% rests with the top ten. Findings of the study overall: Disease-linked clones proved CD8+ and comparatively uncommon in peripheral blood.

This clonotype was observed a handful of times. Its antigen remains unknown. The material sequenced was blood, either unsorted or a sorted T cell fraction (not recorded which). The clonotype was recovered from a male donor with ankylosing spondylitis or in good health (not recorded which). The rearrangement uses TRBV10-2 and TRBJ2-3, with 9 bases identical to TRBD2. The CDR3 sequence: CASSDRTSAADTQYF. CDR3 DNA sequence: TGCGCCAGCAGTGACAGGACTAGCGCGGCAGATACGCAGTATTTT.